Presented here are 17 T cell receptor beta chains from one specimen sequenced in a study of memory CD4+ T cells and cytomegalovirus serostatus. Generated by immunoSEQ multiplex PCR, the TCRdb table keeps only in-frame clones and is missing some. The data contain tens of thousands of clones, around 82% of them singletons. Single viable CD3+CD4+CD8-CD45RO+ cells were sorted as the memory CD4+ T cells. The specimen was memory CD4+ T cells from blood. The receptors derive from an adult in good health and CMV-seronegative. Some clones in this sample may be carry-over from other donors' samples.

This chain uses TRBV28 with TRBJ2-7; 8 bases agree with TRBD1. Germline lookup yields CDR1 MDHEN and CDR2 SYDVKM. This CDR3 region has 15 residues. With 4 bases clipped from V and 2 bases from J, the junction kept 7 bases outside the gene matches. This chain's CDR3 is CASSSLTGVAYEQYF. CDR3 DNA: TGTGCCAGCAGTTCACTGACAGGGGTGGCCTACGAGCAGTACTTC.

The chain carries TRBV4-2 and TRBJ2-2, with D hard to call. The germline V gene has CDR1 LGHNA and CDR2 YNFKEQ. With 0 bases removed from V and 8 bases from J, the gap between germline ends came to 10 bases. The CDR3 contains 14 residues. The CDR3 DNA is TGTGCCAGCAGCCAAGAGTCGAGGTGGGGGGAGCTGTTTTTT. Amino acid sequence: CASSQESRWGELFF.

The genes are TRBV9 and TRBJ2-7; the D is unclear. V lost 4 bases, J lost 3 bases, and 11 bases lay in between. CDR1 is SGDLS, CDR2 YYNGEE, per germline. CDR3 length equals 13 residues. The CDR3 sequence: CASSPTPGYEQYF. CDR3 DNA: TGTGCCAGCAGCCCCACCCCCGGCTACGAGCAGTACTTC.

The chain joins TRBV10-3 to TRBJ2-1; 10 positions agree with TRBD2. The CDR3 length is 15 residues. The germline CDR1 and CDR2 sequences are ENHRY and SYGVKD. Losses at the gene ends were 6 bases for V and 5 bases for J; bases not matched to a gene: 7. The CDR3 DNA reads TGTGCCATCAGCACTTTAGCGGGAGGCGACAATGAGCAGTTCTTC. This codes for CAISTLAGGDNEQFF.

CDR3 loop: CASSSPTPGVLSETQYF. In DNA, the CDR3 is TGTGCCAGCAGCTCGCCGACCCCTGGGGTGTTGTCCGAGACCCAGTACTTC. The J gene is TRBJ2-5, the V gene TRBV7-2, with no clear D. The CDR3 runs to 17 residues. V lost 4 bases and J 5 bases, leaving 23 bases between the germline ends. Germline V gives CDR1 SGHTA, CDR2 FQGNSA.

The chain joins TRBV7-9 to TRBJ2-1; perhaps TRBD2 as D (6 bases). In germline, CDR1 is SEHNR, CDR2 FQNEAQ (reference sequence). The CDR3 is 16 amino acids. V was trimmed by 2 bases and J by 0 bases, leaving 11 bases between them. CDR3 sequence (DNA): TGTGCCAGCAGCTTAAGTCTCGGGAGCTCCTACAATGAGCAGTTCTTC. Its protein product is CASSLSLGSSYNEQFF.

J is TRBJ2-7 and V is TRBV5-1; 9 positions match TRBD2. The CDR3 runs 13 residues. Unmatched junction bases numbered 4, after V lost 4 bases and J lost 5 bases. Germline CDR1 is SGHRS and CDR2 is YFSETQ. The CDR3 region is CASSPTSGDEQYF. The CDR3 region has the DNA TGCGCCAGCAGCCCGACTAGCGGAGACGAGCAGTACTTC. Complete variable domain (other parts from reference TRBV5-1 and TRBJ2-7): KAGVTQTPRYLIKTRGQQVTLSCSPISGHRSVSWYQQTPGQGLQFLFEYFSETQRNKGNFPGRFSGRQFSNSRSEMNVSTLELGDSALYLCASSPTSGDEQYFGPGTRLTVT.

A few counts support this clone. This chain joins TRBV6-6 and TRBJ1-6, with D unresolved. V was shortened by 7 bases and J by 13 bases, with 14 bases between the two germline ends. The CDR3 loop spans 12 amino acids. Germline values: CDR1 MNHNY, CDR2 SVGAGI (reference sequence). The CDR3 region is CASTSLRAPLHF. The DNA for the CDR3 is TGTGCCAGCACCTCCCTCCGGGCCCCCCTCCACTTT.

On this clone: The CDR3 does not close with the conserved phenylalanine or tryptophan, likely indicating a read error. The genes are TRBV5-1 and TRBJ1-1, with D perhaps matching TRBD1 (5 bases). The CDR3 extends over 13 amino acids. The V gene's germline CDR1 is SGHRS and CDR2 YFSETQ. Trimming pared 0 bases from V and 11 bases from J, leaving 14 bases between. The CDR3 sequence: CASSLERGLGAFL. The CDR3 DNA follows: TGCGCCAGCAGCTTGGAGAGGGGCCTAGGGGCTTTCCTT.

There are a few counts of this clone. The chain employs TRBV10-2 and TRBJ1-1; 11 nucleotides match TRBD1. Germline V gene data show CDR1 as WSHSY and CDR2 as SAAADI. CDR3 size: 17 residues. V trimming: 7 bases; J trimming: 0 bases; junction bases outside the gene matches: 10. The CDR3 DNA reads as TGCGCCAGCACGCGCGGGACAGGGGGAGGAATGAACACTGAAGCTTTCTTT. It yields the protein CASTRGTGGGMNTEAFF.

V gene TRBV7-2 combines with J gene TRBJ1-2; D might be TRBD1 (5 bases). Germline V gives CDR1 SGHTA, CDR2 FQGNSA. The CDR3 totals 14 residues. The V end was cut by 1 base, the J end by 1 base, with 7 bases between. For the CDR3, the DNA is TGTGCCAGCAGCTTAGACAGGTTTAACTATGGCTACACCTTC. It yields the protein CASSLDRFNYGYTF.

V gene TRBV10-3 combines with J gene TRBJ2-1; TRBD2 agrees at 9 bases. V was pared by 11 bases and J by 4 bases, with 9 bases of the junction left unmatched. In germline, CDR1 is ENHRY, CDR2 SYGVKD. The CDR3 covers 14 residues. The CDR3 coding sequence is TGTGCCGCGTCCGGGACTAGCAGTTACAATGAGCAGTTCTTC. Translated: CAASGTSSYNEQFF.

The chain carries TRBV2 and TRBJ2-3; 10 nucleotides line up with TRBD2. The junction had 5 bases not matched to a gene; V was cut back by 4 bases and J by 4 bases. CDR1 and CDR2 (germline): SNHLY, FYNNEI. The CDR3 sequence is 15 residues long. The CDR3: CASSVGAGGSDTQYF. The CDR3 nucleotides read TGTGCCAGCAGTGTAGGAGCGGGAGGGTCAGATACGCAGTATTTT. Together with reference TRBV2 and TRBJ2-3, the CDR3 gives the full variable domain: EPEVTQTPSHQVTQMGQEVILRCVPISNHLYFYWYRQILGQKVEFLVSFYNNEISEKSEIFDDQFSVERPDGSNFTLKIRSTKLEDSAMYFCASSVGAGGSDTQYFGPGTRLTVL.

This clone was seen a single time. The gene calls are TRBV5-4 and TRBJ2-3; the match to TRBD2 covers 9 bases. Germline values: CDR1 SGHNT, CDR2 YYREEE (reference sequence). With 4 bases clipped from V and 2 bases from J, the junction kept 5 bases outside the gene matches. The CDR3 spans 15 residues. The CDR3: CASSTTSGITDTQYF. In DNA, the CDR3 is TGTGCCAGCAGCACGACTAGCGGTATCACAGATACGCAGTATTTT.

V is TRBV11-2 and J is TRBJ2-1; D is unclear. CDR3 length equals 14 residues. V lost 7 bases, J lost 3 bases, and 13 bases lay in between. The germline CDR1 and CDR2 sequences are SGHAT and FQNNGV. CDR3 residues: CASNNNPGYNEQFF. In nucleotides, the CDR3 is TGTGCCAGCAACAATAACCCAGGCTACAATGAGCAGTTCTTC.

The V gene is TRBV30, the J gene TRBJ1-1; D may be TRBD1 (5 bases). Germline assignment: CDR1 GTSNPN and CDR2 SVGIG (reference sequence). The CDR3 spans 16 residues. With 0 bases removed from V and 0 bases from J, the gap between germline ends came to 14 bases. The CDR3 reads CAWSVARVNMNTEAFF. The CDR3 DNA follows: TGTGCCTGGAGTGTTGCCAGGGTCAATATGAACACTGAAGCTTTCTTT.

The CDR3 reads CASSEFGYEQYF. The CDR3 nucleotides read TGTGCCAGCAGTGAGTTCGGCTACGAGCAGTACTTC. The chain recombines TRBV6-1 with TRBJ2-7; D is ambiguous. Looked up from germline, CDR1 is MNHNS and CDR2 is SASEGT. CDR3 length equals 12 residues. Trimming left V 3 bases short and J 3 bases short, with 6 bases between.